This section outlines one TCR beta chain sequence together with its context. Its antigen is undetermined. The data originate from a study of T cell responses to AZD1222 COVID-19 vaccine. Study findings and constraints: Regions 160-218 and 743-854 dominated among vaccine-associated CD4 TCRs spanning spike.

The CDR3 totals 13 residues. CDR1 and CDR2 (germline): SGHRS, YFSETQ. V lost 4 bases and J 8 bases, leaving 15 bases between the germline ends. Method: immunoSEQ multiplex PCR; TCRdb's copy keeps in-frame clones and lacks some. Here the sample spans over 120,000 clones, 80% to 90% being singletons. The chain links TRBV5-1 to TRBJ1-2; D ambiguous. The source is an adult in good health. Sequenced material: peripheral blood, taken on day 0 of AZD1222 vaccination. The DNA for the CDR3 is TGCGCCAGCAGCGCTGACGGGGTTGGAGGCTACACCTTC. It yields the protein CASSADGVGGYTF.